This TCR beta chain was recorded in a study of blood T cell repertoires in COVID-19. As for the study in general: Samples came from the United States, Italy and Spain, spanning acute and convalescent COVID-19.

The data were produced by immunoSEQ multiplex PCR, yet TCRdb's version contains in-frame clones alone and is incomplete. Counted here are 100,000 to 150,000 clones, approximately 90% occurring once; the ten biggest clones make up roughly 2%. Followed longitudinally, the Seattle patients had been enrolled during active infection. CDR3 length: 14 amino acids. CDR1 is LNHDA and CDR2 is SQIVND in the germline V gene (reference sequence). V was clipped by 1 base and J by 6 bases, with 11 bases between them. The material sequenced was peripheral blood. This clonotype originated in a man in his fifties or sixties with COVID-19, enrolled during active disease. The V call is TRBV19, the J call TRBJ2-3; the D is unclear. The CDR3 nucleotides are TGTGCCAGTAGTATAGCCCTCTTATTGGATACGCAGTATTTT. Its protein product is CASSIALLLDTQYF.